These T cell receptor beta chains were read from a single sample in a study of blood T cell repertoires in COVID-19. The protocol was immunoSEQ multiplex PCR, while the TCRdb copy is restricted to in-frame clones and leaves out a portion. The sample consists of approximately 300,000 clones, 75% to 90% of them appearing once. The source material was peripheral blood. Receptor source: a man aged 25-40 years with acute or convalescent COVID-19. Both conserved end residues are trimmed from each CDR3.

v_call: TRBV5-4; j_call: TRBJ2-2; cdr3_aa: ASSLGGTTNTGELF
v_call: TRBV6-1; j_call: TRBJ2-5; cdr3_aa: ASSDRPTGEETQY
v_call: TRBV4-2; j_call: TRBJ2-7; cdr3_aa: ASSQVVASTYEQY
v_call: TRBV30; j_call: TRBJ2-7; cdr3_aa: AWSSGAGYEQY
v_call: TRBV2; j_call: TRBJ1-5; cdr3_aa: ASSWDSSQPQH
v_call: TRBV28; j_call: TRBJ2-3; cdr3_aa: ASSPPPGSDLTDTQY
v_call: TRBV5-1; j_call: TRBJ2-3; cdr3_aa: ASSWAGQGIDTQY
v_call: TRBV5-1; j_call: TRBJ1-1; cdr3_aa: ASSSGLQNTEAF
v_call: TRBV30; j_call: TRBJ2-2; cdr3_aa: AWTGDRGPLPNTGELF
v_call: TRBV7-2; j_call: TRBJ2-1; cdr3_aa: ASSSTSGSYNEQF
v_call: TRBV6-6; j_call: TRBJ2-7; cdr3_aa: ASSFPGDVVGQY
v_call: TRBV20-1; j_call: TRBJ1-2; cdr3_aa: SVRGRSGYT
v_call: TRBV5-4; j_call: TRBJ2-3; cdr3_aa: ASSSGGLAGGFTDTQY
v_call: TRBV5-1; j_call: TRBJ2-5; cdr3_aa: ASSLSALRETQY
v_call: TRBV19; j_call: TRBJ1-5; cdr3_aa: ASSIDSSRPQH
v_call: TRBV28; j_call: TRBJ1-5; cdr3_aa: AYSGGGQPQH
v_call: TRBV19; j_call: TRBJ1-1; cdr3_aa: ASSPLAGQKNTEAF
v_call: TRBV3-1/TRBV3-2; j_call: TRBJ2-1; cdr3_aa: ASSHQGGTGFSNEQF
v_call: TRBV19; j_call: TRBJ1-5; cdr3_aa: ASKTWTGAGSNQPQH
v_call: TRBV29-1; j_call: TRBJ1-5; cdr3_aa: SVGLGDKNQPQH
v_call: TRBV30; j_call: TRBJ2-1; cdr3_aa: AWSVVGQEQF
v_call: TRBV5-1; j_call: TRBJ1-6; cdr3_aa: ASSLGQDNSPLH
v_call: TRBV2; j_call: TRBJ2-7; cdr3_aa: ASSSVTGKSYEQY
v_call: TRBV2; j_call: TRBJ2-2; cdr3_aa: ASRRESGTGELF
v_call: TRBV18; j_call: TRBJ1-1; cdr3_aa: ASSPLSRDTEAF
v_call: TRBV11-3; j_call: TRBJ1-1; cdr3_aa: ASSFNRNTEAF
v_call: TRBV9; j_call: TRBJ2-2; cdr3_aa: ASSVAGGTSLNTGELF
v_call: TRBV30; j_call: TRBJ1-5; cdr3_aa: AWSVRGNQPQH
v_call: TRBV27; j_call: TRBJ2-1; cdr3_aa: ASRTTGTSGIKGQF
v_call: TRBV7-8; j_call: TRBJ1-4; cdr3_aa: ASSPDREKF
v_call: TRBV6-5; j_call: TRBJ2-7; cdr3_aa: ASSLGQGKYEQY
v_call: TRBV28; j_call: TRBJ1-1; cdr3_aa: ASSDNPGLAF
v_call: TRBV3-1/TRBV3-2; j_call: TRBJ2-5; cdr3_aa: ASTALGGQETQY
v_call: TRBV9; j_call: TRBJ2-1; cdr3_aa: ASSHGEVVKF
v_call: TRBV18; j_call: TRBJ1-4; cdr3_aa: ASSIQDEKLF
v_call: TRBV9; j_call: TRBJ1-5; cdr3_aa: ASSVTGYSNQPQH